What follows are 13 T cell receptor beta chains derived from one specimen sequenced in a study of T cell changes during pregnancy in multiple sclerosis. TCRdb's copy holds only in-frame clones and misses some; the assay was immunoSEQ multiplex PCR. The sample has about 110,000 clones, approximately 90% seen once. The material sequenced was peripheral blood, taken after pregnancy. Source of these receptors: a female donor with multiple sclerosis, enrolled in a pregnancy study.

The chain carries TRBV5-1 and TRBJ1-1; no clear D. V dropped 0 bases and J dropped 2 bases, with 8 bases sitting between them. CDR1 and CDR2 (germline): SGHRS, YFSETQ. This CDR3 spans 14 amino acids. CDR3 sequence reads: CASSLDERNTEAFF. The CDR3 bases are TGCGCCAGCAGCTTGGATGAGAGAAACACTGAAGCTTTCTTT.

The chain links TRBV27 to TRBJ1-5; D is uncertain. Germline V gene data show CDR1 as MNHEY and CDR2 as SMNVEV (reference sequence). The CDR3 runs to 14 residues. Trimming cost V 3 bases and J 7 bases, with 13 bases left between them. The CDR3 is CASSLAGRGQPQHF. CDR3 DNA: TGTGCCAGCAGTTTGGCCGGGAGAGGCCAGCCCCAGCATTTT.

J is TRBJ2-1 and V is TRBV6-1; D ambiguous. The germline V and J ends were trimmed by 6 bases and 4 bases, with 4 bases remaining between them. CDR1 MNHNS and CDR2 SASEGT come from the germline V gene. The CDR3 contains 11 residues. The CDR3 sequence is CASSQYNEQFF. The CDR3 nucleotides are TGTGCCAGCAGCCAGTACAATGAGCAGTTCTTC.

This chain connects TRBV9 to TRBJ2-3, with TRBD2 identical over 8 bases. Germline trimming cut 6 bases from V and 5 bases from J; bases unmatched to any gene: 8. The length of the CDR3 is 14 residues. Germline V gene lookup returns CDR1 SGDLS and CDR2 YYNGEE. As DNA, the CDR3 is TGTGCCAGCAACTTGGCGGGGGGCCGAGATACGCAGTATTTT. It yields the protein CASNLAGGRDTQYF.

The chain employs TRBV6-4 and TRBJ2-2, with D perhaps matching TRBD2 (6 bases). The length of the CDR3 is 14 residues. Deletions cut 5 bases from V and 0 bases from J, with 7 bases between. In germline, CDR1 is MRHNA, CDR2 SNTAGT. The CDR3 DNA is TGTGCCAGCAGTATAGCGGCGAACACCGGGGAGCTGTTTTTT. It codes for CASSIAANTGELFF.

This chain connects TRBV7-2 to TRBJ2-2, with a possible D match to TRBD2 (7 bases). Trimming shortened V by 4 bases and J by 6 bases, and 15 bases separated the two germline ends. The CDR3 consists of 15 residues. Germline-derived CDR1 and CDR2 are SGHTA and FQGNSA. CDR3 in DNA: TGTGCCAGCAGCTCCCGCGGGGGCGCACCCGGGGAGCTGTTTTTT. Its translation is CASSSRGGAPGELFF.

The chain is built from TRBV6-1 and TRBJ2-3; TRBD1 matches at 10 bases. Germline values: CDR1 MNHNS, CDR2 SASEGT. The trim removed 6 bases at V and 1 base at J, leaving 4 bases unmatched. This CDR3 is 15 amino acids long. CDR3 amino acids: CASSAGTGGTDTQYF. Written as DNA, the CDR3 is TGTGCCAGCAGCGCCGGGACAGGGGGCACAGATACGCAGTATTTT.

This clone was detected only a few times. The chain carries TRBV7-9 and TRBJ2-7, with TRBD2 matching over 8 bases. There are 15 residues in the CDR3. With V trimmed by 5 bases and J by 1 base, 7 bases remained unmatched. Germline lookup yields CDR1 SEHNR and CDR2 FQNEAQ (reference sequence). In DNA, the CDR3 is TGTGCCAGCAGCCCGCAACTAGCGGAGTCCTACGAGCAGTACTTC. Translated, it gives CASSPQLAESYEQYF.

CDR3 bases: TGTGCCAGCAGTCCGAGCTGGGGGGGGCAGAATCAGCCCCAGCATTTT. Translation gives CASSPSWGGQNQPQHF. The chain combines TRBV28 with TRBJ1-5; a weak D match, TRBD1 (6 bases). Germline loops: CDR1 MDHEN, CDR2 SYDVKM. V shed 5 bases and J shed 4 bases, with 18 bases lying between them. This CDR3 is built from 16 residues.

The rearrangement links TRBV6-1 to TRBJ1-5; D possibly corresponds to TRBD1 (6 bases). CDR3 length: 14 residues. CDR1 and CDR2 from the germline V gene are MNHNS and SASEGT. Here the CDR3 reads CATRGGYSNQPQHF. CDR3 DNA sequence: TGTGCAACCAGAGGGGGTTATAGCAATCAGCCCCAGCATTTT.

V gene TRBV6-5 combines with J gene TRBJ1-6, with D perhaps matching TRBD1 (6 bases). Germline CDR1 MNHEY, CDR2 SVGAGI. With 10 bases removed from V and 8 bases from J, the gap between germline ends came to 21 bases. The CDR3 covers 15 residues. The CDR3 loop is CATTLGGPQDSPLHF. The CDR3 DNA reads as TGTGCCACCACGCTAGGGGGACCCCAGGATTCACCCCTCCACTTT.

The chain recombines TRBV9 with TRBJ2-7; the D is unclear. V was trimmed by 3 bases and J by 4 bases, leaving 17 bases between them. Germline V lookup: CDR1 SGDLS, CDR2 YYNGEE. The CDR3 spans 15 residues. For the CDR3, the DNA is TGTGCCAGCAGCGCTCAACCTACTACCATTTACGAGCAGTACTTC. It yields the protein CASSAQPTTIYEQYF.

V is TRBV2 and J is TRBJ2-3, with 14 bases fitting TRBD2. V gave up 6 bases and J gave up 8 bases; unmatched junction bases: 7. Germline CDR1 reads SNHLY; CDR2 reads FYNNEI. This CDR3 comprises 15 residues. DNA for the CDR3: TGTGCCAGCAGGCCGGGACTAGCGGGGGCTGGTACGCAGTATTTT. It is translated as CASRPGLAGAGTQYF.